The 16 T cell receptor beta chains given below trace back to one sample, sequenced in a study of blood T cell repertoires in COVID-19. The data were produced by immunoSEQ multiplex PCR, yet TCRdb's version contains in-frame clones alone and is incomplete. The repertoire holds around 100,000 clones, with around nine tenths as singletons. Sequencing used peripheral blood. The receptors here all came from a man aged 40-55 years with acute or convalescent COVID-19.

The CDR3 here is CASSPGTDDEKLFF. The CDR3 DNA follows: TGTGCCAGCAGCCCCGGGACAGATGATGAAAAACTGTTTTTT. The chain couples TRBV6-6 to TRBJ1-4, with 7 nucleotides matching TRBD1. The ends lost 6 bases at V and 6 bases at J; junction bases unmatched: 7. The V gene's germline CDR1 is MNHNY and CDR2 SVGAGI (reference sequence). CDR3 length equals 14 residues.

The chain is built from TRBV2 and TRBJ1-5; D is uncertain. Germline values: CDR1 SNHLY, CDR2 FYNNEI. The CDR3 has 11 amino acids. V was clipped by 5 bases and J by 5 bases, with 4 bases between them. Here the CDR3 reads CASSRDQPQHF. CDR3 DNA sequence: TGTGCCAGCAGTAGAGATCAGCCCCAGCATTTT. The full variable domain, completed using reference TRBV2 and TRBJ1-5, is EPEVTQTPSHQVTQMGQEVILRCVPISNHLYFYWYRQILGQKVEFLVSFYNNEISEKSEIFDDQFSVERPDGSNFTLKIRSTKLEDSAMYFCASSRDQPQHFGDGTRLSIL.

The chain employs TRBV10-3 and TRBJ1-1; D is perhaps TRBD1 (6 bases). Germline CDR1 ENHRY, CDR2 SYGVKD. Trimming cost V 5 bases and J 0 bases, with 13 bases left between them. The CDR3 is 15 amino acids. CDR3 in DNA: TGTGCCATCAGTCCTACAGGGTACATGAACACTGAAGCTTTCTTT. Translated, it gives CAISPTGYMNTEAFF.

Only one count was recorded for this clone. The chain links TRBV5-1 to TRBJ1-6; the match to TRBD1 covers 8 bases. V shed 3 bases, J shed 9 bases, and the junction held 8 bases outside the gene matches. The CDR3 consists of 15 residues. The germline V gene encodes CDR1 SGHRS and CDR2 YFSETQ. The CDR3 nucleotides are TGCGCCAGCAGCTCAACAGGGGGTATGGGTTCACCCCTCCACTTT. This encodes CASSSTGGMGSPLHF.

This clone was seen a single time. This sequence joins TRBV6-5 and TRBJ1-1; the match to TRBD1 covers 8 bases. There are 16 residues in the CDR3. Losses at the gene ends were 4 bases for V and 4 bases for J; bases not matched to a gene: 11. Germline CDR1 MNHEY, CDR2 SVGAGI. DNA of the CDR3: TGTGCCAGCAGTTCAACAGGGGGAGGATCAGGCACTGAAGCTTTCTTT. Its translation is CASSSTGGGSGTEAFF.

The V call is TRBV4-3, the J call TRBJ2-5; 7 bases map to TRBD1. The CDR3 extends over 16 amino acids. Germline values: CDR1 LGHNA, CDR2 YSLEER. The V segment lost 2 bases and the J segment 3 bases; nucleotides outside the gene matches: 9. CDR3 region: CASSQRSGGGEETQYF. The DNA of the CDR3 is TGCGCCAGCAGCCAAAGATCAGGGGGTGGGGAAGAGACCCAGTACTTC.

This clone was counted between two and nine times. The chain joins TRBV7-2 to TRBJ1-1; D is possibly TRBD1 (5 bases). CDR1 is SGHTA, CDR2 FQGNSA, per germline. The length of the CDR3 is 15 residues. V shed 1 base and J shed 4 bases, with 13 bases lying between them. The CDR3 sequence is CASSLVSDRGTEAFF. DNA for the CDR3: TGTGCCAGCAGCTTAGTTTCCGATAGGGGCACTGAAGCTTTCTTT. The whole variable domain, filled in from reference TRBV7-2 and TRBJ1-1, reads GAGVSQSPSNKVTEKGKDVELRCDPISGHTALYWYRQSLGQGLEFLIYFQGNSAPDKSGLPSDRFSAERTGGSVSTLTIQRTQQEDSAVYLCASSLVSDRGTEAFFGQGTRLTVV.

V and J are TRBV7-3 and TRBJ2-4; possibly TRBD1 for D (6 bases). The V and J ends lost 1 base and 8 bases respectively, with 12 bases between them. The CDR3 is 14 residues long. Per germline, CDR1 SGHTA and CDR2 FQGTGA. CDR3 region: CASSLIGGGDIQYF. The CDR3 DNA is TGTGCCAGCAGCTTAATAGGGGGTGGAGACATTCAGTACTTC.

The J gene is TRBJ1-2, the V gene TRBV27, with D unresolved. Germline loops: CDR1 MNHEY, CDR2 SMNVEV (reference sequence). With 5 bases removed from V and 8 bases from J, the gap between germline ends came to 21 bases. The CDR3 is made up of 15 amino acids. The CDR3 nucleotides are TGTGCCAGCAGTAACGCAAACCGGAGAGAACGGGGCTACACCTTC. Its translation is CASSNANRRERGYTF.

This clone was counted only a few times. The identical CDR3 is also encoded by other nucleotide sequences in the sample. J is TRBJ1-5 and V is TRBV4-2, with a weak D call TRBD1 (5 bases). The CDR3 covers 16 residues. The ends were cut back, 3 bases at V and 2 bases at J, with 14 bases in the middle. Germline CDR1 LGHNA, CDR2 YNFKEQ. The CDR3 sequence is CASSQDRGIGNQPQHF. Written as DNA, the CDR3 is TGTGCCAGCAGCCAGGATAGGGGAATAGGCAATCAGCCCCAGCATTTT.

The chain uses TRBV19 and TRBJ2-1; D remains unclear. CDR3 length equals 14 residues. The V end was cut by 5 bases, the J end by 1 base, with 9 bases between. Germline V gene data show CDR1 as LNHDA and CDR2 as SQIVND (reference sequence). The chain's CDR3 is CASSVRGSYNEQFF. CDR3 DNA sequence: TGTGCCAGTAGTGTCAGAGGATCCTACAATGAGCAGTTCTTC.

The rearrangement joins TRBV6-5 to TRBJ1-1, with TRBD1 matching over 9 bases. Germline lookup yields CDR1 MNHEY and CDR2 SVGAGI. The CDR3 has 15 residues. V gave up 6 bases and J gave up 5 bases; unmatched junction bases: 10. The CDR3 DNA reads as TGTGCCAGCAGGGGGACCGGGACAGGGCGGACTGAAGCTTTCTTT. It codes for CASRGTGTGRTEAFF.

The genes are TRBV18 and TRBJ2-1, with TRBD2 matching 11 bases. The V gene's germline CDR1 is KGHSH and CDR2 LQKENI. CDR3 length equals 18 residues. Losses at the gene ends were 2 bases for V and 7 bases for J; bases not matched to a gene: 13. The CDR3 region has the DNA TGTGCCAGCTCACCAAACCTCGTTCGACTAGCGGGGACGAATGAGCAGTTCTTC. Residues: CASSPNLVRLAGTNEQFF. Full variable domain (rest looked up from reference TRBV18 and TRBJ2-1): NAGVMQNPRHLVRRRGQEARLRCSPMKGHSHVYWYRQLPEEGLKFMVYLQKENIIDESGMPKERFSAEFPKEGPSILRIQQVVRGDSAAYFCASSPNLVRLAGTNEQFFGPGTRLTVL.

This clone has more than one count but fewer than ten. The J gene is TRBJ1-3, the V gene TRBV21-1; no DNA check was done on the table's D call, TRBD1. TRBV21-1 is tagged as a pseudogene. The CDR3 is 14 amino acids. The CDR3 bases are TGTGCCAGCAACGAACAGGGGTTTGGAAACACCATATATTTT. Protein: CASNEQGFGNTIYF.

The chain links TRBV7-9 to TRBJ2-1; unclear D gene. Germline loops: CDR1 SEHNR, CDR2 FQNEAQ (reference sequence). This CDR3 contains 13 residues. Trimming took 5 bases from V and 5 from J, leaving 10 bases between them. The CDR3 coding sequence is TGTGCCAGCAGCGAACCGACTGACAATGAGCAGTTCTTC. It translates to CASSEPTDNEQFF.

The V call is TRBV18, the J call TRBJ2-1; 7 positions match TRBD2. Germline CDR1 reads KGHSH; CDR2 reads LQKENI. The length of the CDR3 is 19 residues. The J segment lost 0 bases and the V segment lost 3 bases, leaving 14 bases of the junction unmatched. This CDR3 reads CASSPGPYSGGSSYNEQFF. CDR3 in DNA: TGTGCCAGCTCACCCGGCCCTTATTCTGGCGGGAGCTCCTACAATGAGCAGTTCTTC.